The 9 T cell receptor beta chains in this list originate from one sample, sequenced in a study of T cell responses to AZD1222 COVID-19 vaccine. Some clones are missing from TCRdb's copy, which holds only in-frame ones; the method was immunoSEQ multiplex PCR. Of roughly 150,000 clones detected, around nine tenths appear once; the ten largest clones hold 0.85% to 1.1%. Sequenced here: peripheral blood, sampled 28 days after the second AZD1222 dose. The receptor source for this set is an adult who received the AZD1222 COVID-19 vaccine.

The chain recombines TRBV11-2 with TRBJ1-1, with D uncertain. Germline V gives CDR1 SGHAT, CDR2 FQNNGV. Trimming took 6 bases from V and 11 from J, leaving 16 bases between them. The CDR3 is 12 amino acids. The CDR3: CASSSGSLRAFF. The CDR3 DNA follows: TGTGCCAGCAGTTCGGGAAGTTTGCGGGCTTTCTTT.

The chain carries TRBV6-1 and TRBJ2-7, with 11 bases lining up with TRBD1. Germline assignment: CDR1 MNHNS and CDR2 SASEGT. Unmatched junction bases numbered 4, after V lost 1 base and J lost 5 bases. This CDR3 is built from 15 residues. CDR3 in DNA: TGTGCCAGCAGTGAAGGCGGACAGGGGGCTGACGAGCAGTACTTC. This sequence encodes CASSEGGQGADEQYF.

This chain connects TRBV6-4 to TRBJ2-1, with 10 bases identical to TRBD2. This CDR3 region has 16 residues. V shed 2 bases, J shed 8 bases, and the junction held 9 bases outside the gene matches. The germline V gene has CDR1 MRHNA and CDR2 SNTAGT. For the CDR3, the DNA is TGTGCCAGCAGTGACCGTCTAGCGGGGGATGTGGATGAGCAGTTCTTC. As protein: CASSDRLAGDVDEQFF.

The chain joins TRBV25-1 to TRBJ1-6; D uncertain. The CDR3 has 13 amino acids. V lost 1 base to trimming and J lost 10 bases, with 8 bases between them. Germline CDR1 is MGHDK and CDR2 is SYGVNS. The CDR3 protein is CASSEFRGSPLHF. The CDR3 DNA reads TGTGCCAGCAGTGAATTCAGAGGATCACCCCTCCACTTT. The full variable domain, its missing parts supplied by reference TRBV25-1 and TRBJ1-6, is EADIYQTPRYLVIGTGKKITLECSQTMGHDKMYWYQQDPGMELHLIHYSYGVNSTEKGDLSSESTVSRIRTEHFPLTLESARPSHTSQYLCASSEFRGSPLHFGNGTRLTVT.

The chain links TRBV3-1 (or the pseudogene TRBV3-2) to TRBJ2-7; a weak D match, TRBD2 (5 bases). CDR1 and CDR2 (germline): LGHDT, YNNKEL (reference sequence). The germline V and J ends were trimmed by 1 base and 4 bases, with 11 bases remaining between them. This CDR3 comprises 14 residues. The CDR3 bases are TGTGCCAGCAGCCAAGGATTAGCGAAGTACGAGCAGTACTTC. Protein sequence: CASSQGLAKYEQYF.

This clone has just a few counts. The rearrangement uses TRBV27 and TRBJ1-5; no definite D call. V was trimmed by 5 bases and J by 1 base, leaving 12 bases between them. The CDR3 runs to 15 residues. Germline loops: CDR1 MNHEY, CDR2 SMNVEV (reference sequence). The CDR3 DNA follows: TGTGCCAGCAGTCCCCTAGGAGTCAGCAATCAGCCCCAGCATTTT. Residues: CASSPLGVSNQPQHF.

The J gene is TRBJ1-3, the V gene TRBV9, with TRBD1 as a possible D gene (5 bases). CDR1 SGDLS and CDR2 YYNGEE come from the germline V gene. The CDR3 covers 15 residues. Trimming left V 4 bases short and J 2 bases short, with 13 bases between. CDR3 residues: CASSTLQGTGNTIYF. CDR3 nucleotide sequence: TGTGCCAGCAGCACACTTCAGGGTACTGGAAACACCATATATTTT. The entire variable domain, with the rest obtained from reference TRBV9 and TRBJ1-3, is as follows: DSGVTQTPKHLITATGQRVTLRCSPRSGDLSVYWYQQSLDQGLQFLIQYYNGEERAKGNILERFSAQQFPDLHSELNLSSLELGDSALYFCASSTLQGTGNTIYFGEGSWLTVV.

CDR3 residues: CASSMSRGTDTQYF. The CDR3 region has the DNA TGTGCCAGTAGTATGAGCAGGGGCACAGATACGCAGTATTTT. The rearrangement joins TRBV19 to TRBJ2-3, with a weak D call TRBD1 (5 bases). V shed 3 bases and J shed 1 base, with 8 bases lying between them. From germline, CDR1 is LNHDA and CDR2 SQIVND (reference sequence). This CDR3 has 14 residues.

Points on this clone: This same CDR3 is encoded by further DNA sequences in the sample. The chain couples TRBV6-5 to TRBJ1-5, with D unresolved. CDR1 and CDR2 (germline): MNHEY, SVGAGI. V lost 4 bases to trimming and J lost 3 bases, with 4 bases between them. This CDR3 is 12 amino acids long. The CDR3 loop is CASSLPNQPQHF. The CDR3, as DNA: TGTGCCAGCAGTTTGCCCAATCAGCCCCAGCATTTT.